This T cell receptor beta chain originates from a study of blood T cell repertoires in COVID-19. Germline V CDR1 and CDR2: MNHEY, SVGAGI. The V end was cut by 11 bases, the J end by 5 bases, with 16 bases between. This CDR3 is 13 amino acids long. Repertoires were generated with immunoSEQ multiplex PCR, while TCRdb's copy carries only in-frame clones and drops some. The sample includes roughly 230,000 clones, 75% to 90% seen only once; the top ten take roughly 4.5%. This chain connects TRBV6-5 to TRBJ1-5; no reliable D call. The sequence derives from a woman in her thirties or forties who had recovered from COVID-19. Sequencing was performed on peripheral blood. CDR3 sequence (DNA): TGTGCCGGAGGAAGCGGAATGCATCAGCCCCAGCATTTT. It encodes CAGGSGMHQPQHF.